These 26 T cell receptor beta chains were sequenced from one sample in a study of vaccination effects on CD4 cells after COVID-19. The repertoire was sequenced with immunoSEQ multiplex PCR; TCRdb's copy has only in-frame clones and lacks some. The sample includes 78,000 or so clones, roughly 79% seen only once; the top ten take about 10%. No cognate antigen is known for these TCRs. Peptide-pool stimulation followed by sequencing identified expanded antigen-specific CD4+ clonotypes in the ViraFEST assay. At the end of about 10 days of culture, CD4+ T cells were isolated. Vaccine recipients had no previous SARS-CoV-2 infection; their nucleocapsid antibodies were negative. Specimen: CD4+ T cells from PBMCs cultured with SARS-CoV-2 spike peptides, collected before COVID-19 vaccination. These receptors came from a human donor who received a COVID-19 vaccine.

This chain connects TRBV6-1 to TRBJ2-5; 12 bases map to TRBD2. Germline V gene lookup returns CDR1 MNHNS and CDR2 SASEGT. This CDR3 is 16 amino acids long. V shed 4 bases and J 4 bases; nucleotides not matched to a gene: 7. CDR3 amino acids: CASSVMTSGGRETQYF. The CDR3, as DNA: TGTGCCAGCAGTGTCATGACTAGCGGGGGACGAGAGACCCAGTACTTC.

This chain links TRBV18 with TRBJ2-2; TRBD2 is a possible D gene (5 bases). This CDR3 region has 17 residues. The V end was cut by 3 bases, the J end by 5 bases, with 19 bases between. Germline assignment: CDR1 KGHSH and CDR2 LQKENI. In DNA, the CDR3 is TGTGCCAGCTCACCGGTCCGTATGAGGGCTGGTACCGGGGAGCTGTTTTTT. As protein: CASSPVRMRAGTGELFF.

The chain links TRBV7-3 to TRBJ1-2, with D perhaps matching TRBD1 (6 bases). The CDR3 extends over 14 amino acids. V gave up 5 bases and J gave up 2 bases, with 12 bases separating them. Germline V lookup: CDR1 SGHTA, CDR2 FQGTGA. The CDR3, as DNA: TGTGCCAGCAGCCGCGGGGGCAGCAACTATGGCTACACCTTC. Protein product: CASSRGGSNYGYTF.

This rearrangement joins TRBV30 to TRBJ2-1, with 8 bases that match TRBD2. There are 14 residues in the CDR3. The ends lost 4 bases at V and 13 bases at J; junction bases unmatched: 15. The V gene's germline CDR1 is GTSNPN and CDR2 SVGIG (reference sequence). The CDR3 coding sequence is TGTGCCTGGACCCCGATCGCGGGGGGCCGGTTCCAGTTCTTC. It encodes CAWTPIAGGRFQFF.

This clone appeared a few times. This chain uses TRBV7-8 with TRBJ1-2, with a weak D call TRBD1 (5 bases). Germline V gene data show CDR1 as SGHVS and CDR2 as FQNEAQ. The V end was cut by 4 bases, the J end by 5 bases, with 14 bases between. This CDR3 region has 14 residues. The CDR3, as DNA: TGTGCCAGCAGCTCTTTGGGGGAAGGGTATGGCTACACCTTC. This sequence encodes CASSSLGEGYGYTF.

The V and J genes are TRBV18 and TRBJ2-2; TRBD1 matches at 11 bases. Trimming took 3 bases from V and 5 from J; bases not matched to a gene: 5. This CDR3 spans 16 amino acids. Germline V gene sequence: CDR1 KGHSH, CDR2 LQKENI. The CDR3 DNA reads TGTGCCAGCTCACCGTTTGGGACAGGGGGAACCGGGGAGCTGTTTTTT. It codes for CASSPFGTGGTGELFF.

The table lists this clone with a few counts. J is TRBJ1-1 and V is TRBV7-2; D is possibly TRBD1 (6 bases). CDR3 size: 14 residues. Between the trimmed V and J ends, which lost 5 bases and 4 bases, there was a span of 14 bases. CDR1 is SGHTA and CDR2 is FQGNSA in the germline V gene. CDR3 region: CASSVGGPGTEAFF. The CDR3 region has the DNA TGTGCCAGCAGCGTAGGGGGGCCGGGCACTGAAGCTTTCTTT. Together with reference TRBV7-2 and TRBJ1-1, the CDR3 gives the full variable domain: GAGVSQSPSNKVTEKGKDVELRCDPISGHTALYWYRQSLGQGLEFLIYFQGNSAPDKSGLPSDRFSAERTGGSVSTLTIQRTQQEDSAVYLCASSVGGPGTEAFFGQGTRLTVV.

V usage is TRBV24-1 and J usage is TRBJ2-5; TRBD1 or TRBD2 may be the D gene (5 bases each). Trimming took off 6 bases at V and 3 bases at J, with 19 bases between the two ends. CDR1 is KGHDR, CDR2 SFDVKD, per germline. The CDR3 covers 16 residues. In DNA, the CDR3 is TGTGCCACCAGTCCCAGGGCAACCGGGATCAAAGAGACCCAGTACTTC. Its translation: CATSPRATGIKETQYF.

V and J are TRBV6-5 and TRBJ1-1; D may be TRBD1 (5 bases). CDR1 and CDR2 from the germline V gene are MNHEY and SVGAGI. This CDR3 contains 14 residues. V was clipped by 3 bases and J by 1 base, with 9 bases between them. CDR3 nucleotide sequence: TGTGCCAGCAGTTATCGGGGGAGGAACACTGAAGCTTTCTTT. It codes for CASSYRGRNTEAFF.

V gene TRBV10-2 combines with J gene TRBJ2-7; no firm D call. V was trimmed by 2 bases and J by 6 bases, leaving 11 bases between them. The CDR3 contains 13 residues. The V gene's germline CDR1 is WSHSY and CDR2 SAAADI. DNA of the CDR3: TGCGCCAGCAGTGAGGGGCCTCCCCGCGAGCAGTACGTC. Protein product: CASSEGPPREQYV.

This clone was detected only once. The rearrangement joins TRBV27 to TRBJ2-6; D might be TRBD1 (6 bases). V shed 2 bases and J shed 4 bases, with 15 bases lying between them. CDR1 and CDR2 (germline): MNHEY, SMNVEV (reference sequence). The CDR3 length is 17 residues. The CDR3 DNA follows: TGTGCCAGCAGTTTAAGAACCCCCGGGACAGGGGCCAACGTCCTGACTTTC. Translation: CASSLRTPGTGANVLTF.

The CDR3 sequence: CASRGTANLNSPLHF. The DNA of the CDR3 is TGTGCCAGCAGGGGGACAGCGAACCTTAATTCACCCCTCCACTTT. V usage is TRBV6-6 and J usage is TRBJ1-6; TRBD1 matches at 7 bases. CDR1 is MNHNY and CDR2 is SVGAGI in the germline V gene (reference sequence). This CDR3 contains 15 residues. The V gene end was trimmed by 6 bases and the J gene end by 6 bases; junction bases not matched to a gene: 8.

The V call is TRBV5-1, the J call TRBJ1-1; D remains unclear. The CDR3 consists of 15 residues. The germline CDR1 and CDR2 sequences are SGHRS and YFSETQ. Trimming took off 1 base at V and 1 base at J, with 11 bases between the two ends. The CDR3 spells CASSLRVSANTEAFF. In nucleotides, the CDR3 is TGCGCCAGCAGCTTGAGGGTCTCCGCGAACACTGAAGCTTTCTTT.

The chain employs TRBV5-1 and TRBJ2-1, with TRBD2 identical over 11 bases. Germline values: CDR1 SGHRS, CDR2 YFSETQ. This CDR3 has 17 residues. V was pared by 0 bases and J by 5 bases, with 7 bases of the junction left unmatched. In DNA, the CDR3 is TGCGCCAGCAGCTTGGGGGCTAGCGGGGGGATAAACAATGAGCAGTTCTTC. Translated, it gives CASSLGASGGINNEQFF.

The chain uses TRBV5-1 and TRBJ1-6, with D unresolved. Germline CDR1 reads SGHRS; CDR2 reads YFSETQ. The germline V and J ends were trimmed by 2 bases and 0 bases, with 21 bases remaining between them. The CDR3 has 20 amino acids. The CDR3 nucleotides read TGCGCCAGCAGCTTTAGCCCCAGACGACCGGAAAGCTCCTATAATTCACCCCTCCACTTT. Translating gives CASSFSPRRPESSYNSPLHF.

In nucleotides, the CDR3 is TGTGCCAGCAGCCAAAGGTGGGGACGCAAAGAGACCCAGTACTTC. The encoded protein is CASSQRWGRKETQYF. The gene calls are TRBV7-3 and TRBJ2-5; D assignment may be TRBD1 or TRBD2 (5 bases each). The CDR3 has 15 residues. Per germline, CDR1 SGHTA and CDR2 FQGTGA. V was pared by 5 bases and J by 3 bases, with 16 bases between.

The CDR3 here is CASSFGLTYNNSPLHF. In DNA form, the CDR3 reads TGCGCCAGCAGCTTCGGACTGACGTACAATAATTCACCCCTCCACTTT. This rearrangement joins TRBV5-1 to TRBJ1-6; no firm D call. CDR3 length equals 16 residues. Germline V lookup: CDR1 SGHRS, CDR2 YFSETQ. Trimming removed 2 bases from V and 5 bases from J, with 14 bases in between. Full variable domain (rest looked up from reference TRBV5-1 and TRBJ1-6): KAGVTQTPRYLIKTRGQQVTLSCSPISGHRSVSWYQQTPGQGLQFLFEYFSETQRNKGNFPGRFSGRQFSNSRSEMNVSTLELGDSALYLCASSFGLTYNNSPLHFGNGTRLTVT.

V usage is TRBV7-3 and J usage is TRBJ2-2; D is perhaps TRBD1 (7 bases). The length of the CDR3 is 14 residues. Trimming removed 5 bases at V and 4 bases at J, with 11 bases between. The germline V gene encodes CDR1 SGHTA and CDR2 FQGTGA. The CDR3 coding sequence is TGTGCCAGCAGCGGGGGGACAGCCACCGGGGAGCTGTTTTTT. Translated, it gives CASSGGTATGELFF.

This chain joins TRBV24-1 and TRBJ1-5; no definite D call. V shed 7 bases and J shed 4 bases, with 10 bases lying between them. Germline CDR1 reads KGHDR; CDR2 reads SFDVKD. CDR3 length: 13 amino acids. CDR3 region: CATRRSPNQPQHF. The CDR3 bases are TGTGCCACCAGAAGGTCCCCTAATCAGCCCCAGCATTTT.

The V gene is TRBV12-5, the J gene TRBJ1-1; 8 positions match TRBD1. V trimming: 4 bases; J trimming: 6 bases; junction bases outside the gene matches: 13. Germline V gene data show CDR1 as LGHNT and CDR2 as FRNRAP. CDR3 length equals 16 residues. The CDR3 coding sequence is TGTGCTAGTGGTTCTCGCCCAGGGGGCACGCTCTCTGAAGCTTTCTTT. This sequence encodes CASGSRPGGTLSEAFF.

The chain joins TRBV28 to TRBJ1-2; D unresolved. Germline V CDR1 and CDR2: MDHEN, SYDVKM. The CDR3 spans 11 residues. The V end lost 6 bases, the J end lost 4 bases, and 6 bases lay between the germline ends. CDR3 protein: CASSPSYGYTF. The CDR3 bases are TGTGCCAGCAGCCCATCCTATGGCTACACCTTC.

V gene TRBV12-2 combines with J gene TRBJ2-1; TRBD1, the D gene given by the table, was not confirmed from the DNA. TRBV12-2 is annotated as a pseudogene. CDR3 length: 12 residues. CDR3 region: CASRPHINEQFF. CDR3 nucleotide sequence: TGTGCAAGTCGCCCCCACATCAATGAGCAGTTCTTC.

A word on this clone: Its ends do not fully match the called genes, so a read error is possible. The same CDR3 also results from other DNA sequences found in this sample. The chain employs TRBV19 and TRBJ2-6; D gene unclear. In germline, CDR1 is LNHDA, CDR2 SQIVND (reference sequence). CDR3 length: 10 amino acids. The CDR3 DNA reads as TGTGCCTCTGGAGCCAACGTCCTGACTTTC. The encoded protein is CASGANVLTF. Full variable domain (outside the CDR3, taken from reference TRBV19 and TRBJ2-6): DGGITQSPKYLFRKEGQNVTLSCEQNLNHDAMYWYRQDPGQGLRLIYYSQIVNDFQKGDIAEGYSVSREKKESFPLTVTSAQKNPTAFYLCASGANVLTFGAGSRLTVL.

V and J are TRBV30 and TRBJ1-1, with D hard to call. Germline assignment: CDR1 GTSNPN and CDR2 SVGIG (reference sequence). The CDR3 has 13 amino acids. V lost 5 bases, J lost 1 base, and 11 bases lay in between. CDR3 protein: CAWERTANTEAFF. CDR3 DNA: TGTGCCTGGGAGAGGACGGCGAACACTGAAGCTTTCTTT.

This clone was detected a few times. This chain's CDR3 is CASSQGGNSPLHF. The CDR3, as DNA: TGTGCCAGCTCACAGGGTGGTAATTCACCCCTCCACTTT. This sequence joins TRBV18 and TRBJ1-6, with D unclear. The CDR3 consists of 13 residues. Trimming shortened V by 4 bases and J by 6 bases, and 7 bases separated the two germline ends. The germline CDR1 and CDR2 sequences are KGHSH and LQKENI.

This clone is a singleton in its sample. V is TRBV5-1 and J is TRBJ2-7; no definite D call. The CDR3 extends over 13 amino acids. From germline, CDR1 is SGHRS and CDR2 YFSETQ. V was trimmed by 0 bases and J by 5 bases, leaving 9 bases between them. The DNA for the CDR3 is TGCGCCAGCAGCTTGGATAGGCCCCACGAGCAGTACGTC. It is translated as CASSLDRPHEQYV.